Below are 32 T cell receptor beta chains sequenced from a single sample in a study of T-cell reconstitution after alpha-beta-depleted transplantation in children. Preparing the TCRbeta library involved the use of unique molecular identifiers. TCRdb processed the PCR reads anew with MiXCR; each CDR3 protein has one entry. The table records over 150,000 distinct CDR3 sequences, about 15% of them present only once. The sample was PBMCs from the stem cell graft donor, taken from the stem cell graft. All receptors derive from a human donor who donated a stem cell graft to a child with acute lymphoblastic leukemia.

This clonotype was counted many times. This chain links TRBV19 with TRBJ1-5, with D possibly being TRBD1 (6 bases). Germline V gene lookup returns CDR1 LNHDA and CDR2 SQIVND (reference sequence). This CDR3 contains 15 residues. V was trimmed by 4 bases and J by 3 bases, leaving 13 bases between them. CDR3 DNA sequence: TGTGCCAGTAGTAAAGGGGACACTACCAATCAGCCCCAGCATTTT. Protein sequence: CASSKGDTTNQPQHF.

This clonotype has at least ten counts. The CDR3 region has the DNA TGCAGTGCTATCGGGAGGGGAGAGACCCAGTACTTC. It yields the protein CSAIGRGETQYF. The V gene is TRBV20-1, the J gene TRBJ2-5; 8 bases map to TRBD2. Germline-derived CDR1 and CDR2 are DFQATT and SNEGSKA (reference sequence). This CDR3 is 12 amino acids long. The V gene end was trimmed by 4 bases and the J gene end by 4 bases; junction bases not matched to a gene: 2.

This clonotype was picked up many times. The chain combines TRBV5-1 with TRBJ1-6; D is unresolved. The CDR3 runs 13 residues. V was trimmed by 4 bases and J by 9 bases, leaving 11 bases between them. Germline assignment: CDR1 SGHRS and CDR2 YFSETQ. CDR3 coding DNA: TGCGCCAGCAGCAAGGCTCCCGCTTCACCCCTCCACTTT. This sequence encodes CASSKAPASPLHF.

This clonotype was seen at least ten times. The CDR3 DNA is TGCGCCAGCAGCTCCGGAGAAGGAAACGAAAAACTGTTTTTT. This translates into CASSSGEGNEKLFF. V is TRBV5-1 and J is TRBJ1-4; D not resolved. Trimming removed 3 bases at V and 8 bases at J, with 14 bases between. This CDR3 has 14 amino acids. Germline CDR1 and CDR2: SGHRS and YFSETQ.

The table lists this clonotype with many counts. The J gene is TRBJ2-1, the V gene TRBV10-3; 11 bases fit TRBD2. Germline CDR1 and CDR2: ENHRY and SYGVKD. V gave up 7 bases and J gave up 7 bases; unmatched junction bases: 18. CDR3 length: 18 residues. The CDR3 region is CAIISLSGRARSENEQFF. The CDR3 region has the DNA TGTGCCATCATTAGCCTTAGCGGGAGGGCCCGGTCGGAGAATGAGCAGTTCTTC.

This clonotype came up many times. V is TRBV20-1 and J is TRBJ2-3; 7 bases match TRBD2. Germline V lookup: CDR1 DFQATT, CDR2 SNEGSKA (reference sequence). The ends lost 1 base at V and 5 bases at J; junction bases unmatched: 9. The length of the CDR3 is 15 residues. The CDR3 is CSARGGEGQRDTQYF. In DNA form, the CDR3 reads TGCAGTGCTAGAGGGGGGGAGGGCCAAAGAGATACGCAGTATTTT.

This clonotype has ten or more counts. V gene TRBV7-9 combines with J gene TRBJ2-7; the match to TRBD1 covers 8 bases. The CDR3 has 15 residues. Germline values: CDR1 SEHNR, CDR2 FQNEAQ (reference sequence). Losses at the gene ends were 5 bases for V and 2 bases for J; bases not matched to a gene: 8. This CDR3 is CASSTRQGLTYEQYF. The CDR3, as DNA: TGTGCCAGCAGCACCCGACAGGGGCTCACCTACGAGCAGTACTTC.

This clonotype has at least ten counts. The chain carries TRBV6-1 and TRBJ2-3, with unresolved D. Trimming stripped 6 bases from V and 6 bases from J, with 10 bases between. CDR3 length: 12 residues. Looked up from germline, CDR1 is MNHNS and CDR2 is SASEGT. CDR3 loop: CASRNRADTQYF. For the CDR3, the DNA is TGTGCCAGCAGGAATAGGGCGGATACGCAGTATTTT.

This clonotype has a count of ten or more. The chain uses TRBV27 and TRBJ2-3; D is ambiguous. Germline values: CDR1 MNHEY, CDR2 SMNVEV (reference sequence). The CDR3 has 13 residues. V was clipped by 1 base and J by 6 bases, with 8 bases between them. CDR3 nucleotide sequence: TGTGCCAGCAGTTTATTGAGAGGCGATACGCAGTATTTT. Translation gives CASSLLRGDTQYF.

This clonotype was counted ten times or more. The chain is built from TRBV6-5 and TRBJ2-1; D remains unclear. Germline V gene lookup returns CDR1 MNHEY and CDR2 SVGAGI. Trimming removed 0 bases at V and 4 bases at J, with 4 bases between. The CDR3 is 13 residues long. In DNA, the CDR3 is TGTGCCAGCAGTTACTCGGGATACAATGAGCAGTTCTTC. It encodes CASSYSGYNEQFF.

The sample holds many counts of this clonotype. The V call is TRBV12-3 or TRBV12-4, the J call TRBJ1-3, with D unresolved. There are 15 residues in the CDR3. Trimming shortened V by 2 bases and J by 0 bases, and 8 bases separated the two germline ends. CDR3 coding DNA: TGTGCCAGCAGTTTATACGGTTTCTCTGGAAACACCATATATTTT. Encoded protein: CASSLYGFSGNTIYF.

The chain has TRBV5-1 and TRBJ1-4, with 7 nucleotides matching TRBD1. The ends lost 4 bases at V and 6 bases at J; junction bases unmatched: 12. The CDR3 sequence is 16 residues long. Germline values: CDR1 SGHRS, CDR2 YFSETQ. The CDR3 DNA is TGCGCCAGCAGCATACTTCCTCCAGGGGGGGATGAAAAACTGTTTTTT. Its translation is CASSILPPGGDEKLFF.

In the case of this clonotype: This may come from a read error, since a much larger clone is one base off. The chain links TRBV7-9 to TRBJ2-6; 8 bases agree with TRBD1. Germline loops: CDR1 SEHNR, CDR2 FQNEAQ (reference sequence). CDR3 length: 14 amino acids. As DNA, the CDR3 is TGTGCCAGCAGGACAGGGGCCGGGGCCAACGGCCTGACTTTC. As protein: CASRTGAGANGLTF.

This clonotype was picked up many times. This sequence joins TRBV5-1 and TRBJ2-1; no clear D gene. Trimming pared 1 base from V and 8 bases from J, leaving 4 bases between. Looked up from germline, CDR1 is SGHRS and CDR2 is YFSETQ. The CDR3 runs to 11 residues. The CDR3, as DNA: TGCGCCAGCAGCTTGATCCATGAGCAGTTCTTC. This codes for CASSLIHEQFF.

This clonotype has ten or more counts. The chain recombines TRBV12-3 or TRBV12-4 with TRBJ2-1; maybe TRBD2 (6 bases). V was cut by 7 bases and J by 7 bases, with 20 bases left in between. The length of the CDR3 is 15 residues. CDR3 protein: CASTDGSGVGNEQFF. DNA for the CDR3: TGTGCCAGCACCGATGGGTCGGGAGTGGGGAATGAGCAGTTCTTC.

This clonotype has only a few counts. For the CDR3, the DNA is TGCGCCAGCAGCCAAGGGCGGGCCTACGAGCAGTACTTC. It specifies CASSQGRAYEQYF. The chain recombines TRBV4-1 with TRBJ2-7; tentative D call: TRBD2 (5 bases). CDR1 and CDR2 from the germline V gene are MGHRA and YSYEKL. The CDR3 extends over 13 amino acids. Trimming removed 1 base at V and 2 bases at J, with 6 bases between.

In the case of this clonotype: This sequence may be a read error, since a much larger clone differs from it by one base. The chain carries TRBV4-1 and TRBJ2-1, with TRBD2 matching over 12 bases. This CDR3 spans 16 amino acids. The germline V gene encodes CDR1 MGHRA and CDR2 YSYEKL. CDR3 nucleotides: TGCGCCAGCAGCCAAGTTCTAGCGGGGGGGATCGATGAGCATTTCTTC. Encoded protein: CASSQVLAGGIDEHFF.

This clonotype was recorded at least ten times. The rearrangement links TRBV3-1 to TRBJ1-4, with D unresolved. The CDR3 totals 14 residues. The germline V gene encodes CDR1 LGHDT and CDR2 YNNKEL (reference sequence). Trimming left V 5 bases short and J 7 bases short, with 14 bases between. The CDR3 bases are TGTGCCAGCAGCTGGACTTATGATCTTGAAAAACTGTTTTTT. Amino acid sequence: CASSWTYDLEKLFF.

The chain's CDR3 is CASSPSRTGGLSNQPQHF. Written as DNA, the CDR3 is TGTGCCAGCAGTCCCTCACGGACAGGGGGCCTTAGCAATCAGCCCCAGCATTTT. This chain uses TRBV12-3 or TRBV12-4 with TRBJ1-5; 11 positions agree with TRBD1. There are 18 residues in the CDR3. The V gene end was trimmed by 5 bases and the J gene end by 0 bases; junction bases not matched to a gene: 9.

This clonotype was found many times. V and J are TRBV29-1 and TRBJ1-1; D not resolved. Between the trimmed V and J ends, which lost 7 bases and 4 bases, there was a span of 13 bases. The CDR3 totals 12 residues. Germline CDR1 and CDR2: SQVTM and ANQGSEA. The CDR3 nucleotides read TGCAGCGGAGGGAGTCAAGGCACTGAAGCTTTCTTT. It specifies CSGGSQGTEAFF.

This clonotype was observed a few times. This chain joins TRBV20-1 and TRBJ1-2; 7 positions match TRBD1. This CDR3 contains 13 residues. The V and J ends lost 5 bases and 10 bases, in that order; junction bases with no gene match: 13. Germline lookup yields CDR1 DFQATT and CDR2 SNEGSKA (reference sequence). The CDR3 protein is CSALNTGDSSYTF. Written as DNA, the CDR3 is TGCAGTGCTCTAAATACCGGGGACAGCTCCTACACCTTC.

This clonotype was counted many times. The rearrangement links TRBV27 to TRBJ2-7, with 7 nucleotides matching TRBD2. The CDR3 runs 14 residues. Germline V gene data show CDR1 as MNHEY and CDR2 as SMNVEV (reference sequence). With 2 bases clipped from V and 5 bases from J, the junction kept 6 bases outside the gene matches. CDR3 residues: CASSLLGLGNEQYF. The CDR3 DNA reads TGTGCCAGCAGTTTACTTGGACTAGGGAACGAGCAGTACTTC.

This clonotype was detected ten times or more. The chain recombines TRBV20-1 with TRBJ2-5; D may be TRBD2 (5 bases). The CDR3 is made up of 16 amino acids. V was clipped by 0 bases and J by 5 bases, with 19 bases between them. From germline, CDR1 is DFQATT and CDR2 SNEGSKA (reference sequence). CDR3 amino acids: CSAREKRSLPGETQYF. The CDR3 bases are TGCAGTGCTAGAGAGAAGCGGAGTCTGCCAGGCGAGACCCAGTACTTC.

This clonotype was picked up many times. The V call is TRBV29-1, the J call TRBJ2-1; D not certain. With 5 bases removed from V and 0 bases from J, the gap between germline ends came to 11 bases. Looked up from germline, CDR1 is SQVTM and CDR2 is ANQGSEA. The CDR3 covers 14 residues. This chain's CDR3 is CSVSRASSYNEQFF. In DNA form, the CDR3 reads TGCAGCGTTAGCCGAGCGAGCTCCTACAATGAGCAGTTCTTC.

The genes are TRBV20-1 and TRBJ2-4; a weak D match, TRBD1 (6 bases). The ends were cut back, 3 bases at V and 0 bases at J, with 12 bases in the middle. The CDR3 covers 15 residues. Per germline, CDR1 DFQATT and CDR2 SNEGSKA (reference sequence). The CDR3 DNA reads as TGCAGTGCTAGTAGGGACATCTTAGCCAAAAACATTCAGTACTTC. This codes for CSASRDILAKNIQYF.

This clonotype has a count of ten or more. The V and J genes are TRBV7-9 and TRBJ2-1; no clear D gene. V was clipped by 4 bases and J by 7 bases, with 8 bases between them. The germline gives CDR1 SEHNR, CDR2 FQNEAQ (reference sequence). The CDR3 runs 12 residues. The CDR3 DNA reads as TGTGCCAGCAGCTGGGCACGGAATGAGCAGTTCTTC. Residues: CASSWARNEQFF. Looking up the rest from reference TRBV7-9 and TRBJ2-1 gives the full variable domain: DTGVSQNPRHKITKRGQNVTFRCDPISEHNRLYWYRQTLGQGPEFLTYFQNEAQLEKSRLLSDRFSAERPKGSFSTLEIQRTEQGDSAMYLCASSWARNEQFFGPGTRLTVL.

Many counts were recorded for this clonotype. V gene TRBV5-1 combines with J gene TRBJ2-2; the match to TRBD1 covers 9 bases. V was pared by 4 bases and J by 4 bases, with 2 bases of the junction left unmatched. This CDR3 contains 14 residues. Germline CDR1 reads SGHRS; CDR2 reads YFSETQ. CDR3 bases: TGCGCCAGCAGCGTGACAGGGGGCACCGGGGAGCTGTTTTTT. Translating it yields CASSVTGGTGELFF.

This clonotype appeared many times. The chain is built from TRBV7-9 and TRBJ1-1; D gene ambiguous. Germline values: CDR1 SEHNR, CDR2 FQNEAQ (reference sequence). The CDR3 spans 12 residues. V gave up 3 bases and J gave up 8 bases, with 10 bases separating them. CDR3 in DNA: TGTGCCAGCAGCTTTTCACAGTTCGAAGCTTTCTTT. Translated: CASSFSQFEAFF.

This clonotype has ten or more counts. The chain employs TRBV20-1 and TRBJ2-7, with a possible D match to TRBD1 (8 bases). This CDR3 spans 19 amino acids. Germline V gives CDR1 DFQATT, CDR2 SNEGSKA (reference sequence). V lost 6 bases and J lost 0, with 30 bases in between. In DNA, the CDR3 is TGCAGTGCCGGGGGGAGGGACAGGCGGATTCGGTCGAGCTCCTACGAGCAGTACTTC. Translation gives CSAGGRDRRIRSSSYEQYF.

This clonotype was seen many times. The V call is TRBV5-1, the J call TRBJ2-1; no clear D. The CDR3 is made up of 15 amino acids. Germline assignment: CDR1 SGHRS and CDR2 YFSETQ. V was clipped by 0 bases and J by 3 bases, with 10 bases between them. Here the CDR3 DNA reads TGCGCCAGCAGCTTGGGTCGAGCCCGCTACAATGAGCAGTTCTTC. Translating gives CASSLGRARYNEQFF.

This clonotype occurred many times. The chain recombines TRBV7-8 with TRBJ1-1, with 8 bases matching TRBD1. CDR3 length: 19 amino acids. V lost 0 bases and J lost 6; bases outside the gene matches: 18. Germline CDR1 SGHVS, CDR2 FQNEAQ. Written as DNA, the CDR3 is TGTGCCAGCAGCTTAGCGGTGTCCGGACAGGGAAGATTGATCGCTGAAGCTTTCTTT. This codes for CASSLAVSGQGRLIAEAFF.

This clonotype was observed at least ten times. V usage is TRBV6-5 and J usage is TRBJ1-6; the D is unclear. From germline, CDR1 is MNHEY and CDR2 SVGAGI. With 4 bases removed from V and 10 bases from J, the gap between germline ends came to 17 bases. CDR3 length equals 15 residues. This CDR3 reads CASSFWSQGGSPLHF. The CDR3 nucleotides are TGTGCCAGCAGTTTTTGGTCCCAAGGAGGATCACCCCTCCACTTT.